This T cell receptor (beta chain) was profiled in a study of blood T cells in healthy people across ages. The second PCR ran roughly 7 to 11 cycles with a sample-barcoded 5' primer and J-beta primers. Each cDNA molecule carried a tag from a template-switch adaptor that contained 12 random nucleotides. Using its own MiXCR run on the 5' RACE reads, TCRdb lists one record per CDR3 protein. This table holds around 2 million distinct CDR3 sequences, approximately 39% found once. Overall study findings and caveats: Donor CMV status, an unknown factor, possibly confounded changes in expanded clonotypes. Donors of long life had a larger count of naive CD4+ cells and greater diversity than aged donors.

The CDR3 has 12 amino acids. Between the trimmed V and J ends, which lost 3 bases and 12 bases, there was a span of 11 bases. Germline CDR1 reads KGHDR; CDR2 reads SFDVKD. This clonotype turned up a few times. Its antigen is undetermined. The TCR comes from a human donor in good health. V and J are TRBV24-1 and TRBJ2-1; unclear D gene. The sequencing sample was made of blood. In DNA form, the CDR3 reads TGTGCCACCAGTGATCTCGACTGGGGGCAGTTCTTC. This gives the protein CATSDLDWGQFF.